This TCR beta chain was sequenced during a study of blood T cell repertoires in COVID-19. As for the study in general: Donors in the United States, Italy and Spain gave samples during acute or convalescent COVID-19.

This CDR3 has 15 amino acids. Germline trimming cut 4 bases from V and 6 bases from J; bases unmatched to any gene: 6. CDR1 is LNHDA, CDR2 SQIVND, per germline (reference sequence). The study assigned cohorts using participant-reported clinical history. Recovered Cohort 3 donors showed two negative PCRs, clearance, or symptom resolution. Authors' data handling: Amplifying reference gene primers gave estimates of nucleated cell counts. Clones were sequenced by immunoSEQ multiplex PCR, and TCRdb holds only the in-frame ones, with some missing. For V, J and clone size, that table is used; D and trimming come from the DNA. Here the sample spans hundreds of thousands of clones, 85% to 90% being singletons.

This chain links TRBV19 with TRBJ2-5; 12 bases map to TRBD2. This sequence was found in a man aged 18 to 30 who had recovered from COVID-19. The sequenced sample consisted of PBMCs or T cells enriched from blood (not recorded which). The CDR3 nucleotides are TGTGCCAGTAGTACAGCTAGCGGGAGGGGGAAGACCCAGTACTTC. Its protein is CASSTASGRGKTQYF.